A single T cell receptor beta chain is shown here with its context. Its specificity is unknown. This entry comes from a study of cytomegalovirus exposure and HLA in healthy donors. The PCR was carried out with 60 Vbeta primers and 13 Jbeta primers. Generated by immunoSEQ multiplex PCR, the TCRdb table keeps only in-frame clones and is missing some. Of around 300,000 clones listed, under 80% are singletons. General study findings and limits: Later, TCR association rates were found to vary by HLA locus, highest for DRB1 and lowest for HLA-C. Per a prior analysis, the majority of TCR beta V segments were productive roughly 87% or roughly 30% of the time.

The sequence came from a female donor in good health and CMV-seronegative. The sequenced sample consisted of PBMCs.

In DNA form, the CDR3 reads TGTGCCAGCAGCCGCTCCTTACTAGCGGGAGAGACCCAGTACTTC. Residues: CASSRSLLAGETQYF. The chain is built from TRBV6-5 and TRBJ2-5; 9 bases match TRBD2. CDR1 and CDR2 from the germline V gene are MNHEY and SVGAGI. V shed 6 bases, J shed 4 bases, and the junction held 9 bases outside the gene matches. The CDR3 is 15 amino acids.